Listed below are T cell receptor beta chains from one sample, sequenced in a study of PD-1 blockade in mismatch repair-deficient tumors. Produced via immunoSEQ multiplex PCR; TCRdb's table is partial and in-frame only. The sample consists of around 68,000 clones, approximately 82% of them appearing once. This sample comprised peripheral blood, obtained 2 weeks after starting pembrolizumab. Receptors were obtained from an adult with mismatch repair-deficient cancer. CDR3s leave out the opening cysteine and the closing phenylalanine or tryptophan. A D gene is named only where the DNA matches it firmly. Not every row has a clone size; where given, it reads once, few, many or a size class.

j_call	v_call	clone_size	d_call	cdr3_aa
TRBJ2-7	TRBV4-1	.	TRBD1	ASSPAMRTGGSEQY
TRBJ2-3	TRBV27	.	.	ASSHGGGRTDTQY
TRBJ2-2	TRBV7-2	few	.	ASSLVGRGTGELF
TRBJ2-7	TRBV19	few	TRBD1	ASSRDSYYEQY
TRBJ2-6	TRBV30	.	.	AWRARGAGANVLT
TRBJ1-1	TRBV7-3	.	.	ASSLLRDTEAF
TRBJ2-7	TRBV19	.	.	ARHTRDGGYEQY
TRBJ2-7	TRBV27	few	.	ASSPGPLYEQY
TRBJ2-1	TRBV29-1	.	.	SVPSPGDNEQF
TRBJ2-3	TRBV7-3	.	.	ASSFQGPTDTQY
TRBJ2-4	TRBV4-2	.	.	ASSQGVAEGAKNIQY
TRBJ2-2	TRBV28	.	.	AAQPRNTGELF
TRBJ1-5	TRBV27	.	.	ASSLSRGGNQPQH
TRBJ2-7	TRBV18	.	TRBD1	ASSPDRGSYEQY
TRBJ1-5	TRBV30	.	TRBD1	AWSSGTGRH
TRBJ1-2	TRBV7-2	.	.	ASSPDQIDSYGYT
TRBJ1-1	TRBV14	few	.	ASSQEGWPMNTEAF
TRBJ2-5	TRBV4-1	.	.	ASSQVGQVQY
TRBJ2-3	TRBV9	.	TRBD2	ASSVGGLHTDTQY
TRBJ2-5	TRBV10-2	few	.	ASSRGSRETQY
TRBJ2-7	TRBV13	.	.	ASSSRDVSYEQY
TRBJ2-5	TRBV7-9	.	TRBD2	ASSTSGDGQY
TRBJ2-4	TRBV29-1	.	.	SVAGLLTGYGIQY
TRBJ2-5	TRBV7-2	.	.	ASSLRGGTDQETQY
TRBJ2-1	TRBV9	.	.	ASSRGNSYNEQF
TRBJ2-3	TRBV5-1	.	TRBD2	ASSLGGRTDTQY
TRBJ2-2	TRBV6-1	.	.	ASSEQYETGELF
TRBJ2-5	TRBV10-2	.	TRBD2	ASRGLAGDQETQY
TRBJ2-7	TRBV15	.	.	ATSRDLSDDEQY
TRBJ2-2	TRBV2	.	.	ARAFVAEAGELF
TRBJ1-3	TRBV18	.	.	ASSPPSPSGNTIY
TRBJ2-2	TRBV9	once	.	ASRRAWNTGELF
TRBJ1-3	TRBV13	.	TRBD1	ASSGQESGLSGNTIY
TRBJ2-3	TRBV15	.	TRBD1	ATSSWDRTTDTQY
TRBJ1-1	TRBV5-1	.	TRBD1	ASSRTGSIGNTEAF
TRBJ2-2	TRBV19	.	.	ASSLGRLNTGELF
TRBJ2-5	TRBV5-6	.	.	ASSLSLQETQY
TRBJ2-2	TRBV7-3	.	TRBD1	ASSARTGGAGNTGELF
TRBJ1-1	TRBV12-5	.	TRBD1	ASDTPGQGYTEAF
TRBJ2-1	TRBV5-4	.	.	ASSLSHNEQF
TRBJ1-5	TRBV28	.	.	ASNLGGAQSYQPQH
TRBJ2-3	TRBV28	.	TRBD1	ASSRGGAGTDTQY
TRBJ2-3	TRBV5-6	once	TRBD2	ASTSGNLRTDTQY
TRBJ2-1	TRBV5-1	.	TRBD1	ASSFHPGQGYNEQF
TRBJ1-3	TRBV7-6	few	.	ATRSGDTIY
TRBJ2-3	TRBV9	.	TRBD1	ASSVGTGVSDTQY
TRBJ1-3	TRBV6-6	.	.	ASTFKAQSTGNTIY
TRBJ2-5	TRBV11-1	.	TRBD2	ASGQGLGGTQY
TRBJ2-7	TRBV5-5	.	.	ASSLAVSSYEQY
TRBJ2-1	TRBV29-1	.	TRBD1	SVAGTGGNEQF
TRBJ2-5	TRBV6-5	.	.	ASSYYSRKQETQY